Presented here are 9 T cell receptor beta chains from one specimen sequenced in a study of T-cell memory formation after mild COVID-19. In TCRdb, the 5' RACE reads were re-called with MiXCR into one record per CDR3 protein. The repertoire holds 300,000 to 350,000 distinct CDR3 sequences, with approximately 13% as singletons. Sample: PBMCs or a T cell subset sorted from them (not recorded which). These TCRs come from a man in his late teens or twenties who had mild COVID-19 (a few samples of this study predate the infection). Cell type and time point are not known.

The chain couples TRBV7-8 to TRBJ2-1, with a possible D match to TRBD2 (6 bases). CDR1 and CDR2 (germline): SGHVS, FQNEAQ. V dropped 5 bases and J dropped 6 bases, with 17 bases sitting between them. The CDR3 has 15 amino acids. The CDR3 loop reads CASSPLAPAPNEQFF. CDR3 DNA: TGTGCCAGCAGCCCCCTAGCGCCAGCCCCCAATGAGCAGTTCTTC.

The V call is TRBV5-1, the J call TRBJ2-2, with a weak D call TRBD1 (6 bases). CDR3 length equals 16 residues. Trimming shortened V by 0 bases and J by 2 bases, and 11 bases separated the two germline ends. Germline CDR1 SGHRS, CDR2 YFSETQ. As DNA, the CDR3 is TGCGCCAGCAGCTTGGATCCGGACAGAAACACCGGGGAGCTGTTTTTT. Amino acids: CASSLDPDRNTGELFF.

This clonotype was counted a few times. V usage is TRBV18 and J usage is TRBJ1-6; 7 positions agree with TRBD1. The junction had 6 bases not matched to a gene; V was cut back by 3 bases and J by 10 bases. The CDR3 is 14 residues long. Germline loops: CDR1 KGHSH, CDR2 LQKENI. This chain's CDR3 is CASSPDRVESPLHF. CDR3 nucleotides: TGTGCCAGCTCACCTGACAGGGTTGAATCACCCCTCCACTTT.

This clonotype was observed at least ten times. This chain links TRBV27 with TRBJ2-5; D is unclear. V gave up 5 bases and J gave up 4 bases, with 20 bases separating them. The CDR3 sequence is 16 residues long. Germline loops: CDR1 MNHEY, CDR2 SMNVEV (reference sequence). CDR3 coding DNA: TGTGCCAGCAGTCCGATCACTTTCTCGTTGAGAGAGACCCAGTACTTC. It encodes CASSPITFSLRETQYF.

V gene TRBV7-9 combines with J gene TRBJ2-3; D call uncertain. The CDR3 is 14 residues long. V lost 7 bases and J lost 3, with 14 bases in between. CDR1 is SEHNR, CDR2 FQNEAQ, per germline (reference sequence). The CDR3 here is CASNRRIGTDTQYF. For the CDR3, the DNA is TGTGCCAGCAATCGTCGGATCGGGACAGATACGCAGTATTTT.

This clonotype was seen more than once but under ten times. The chain carries TRBV4-3 and TRBJ1-6; unclear D gene. The CDR3 loop spans 15 amino acids. The V gene's germline CDR1 is LGHNA and CDR2 YSLEER. The V and J ends lost 0 bases and 10 bases respectively, with 13 bases between them. The CDR3, as DNA: TGCGCCAGCAGCCAAGATGTGACGGTGGAATCACCCCTCCACTTT. It is translated as CASSQDVTVESPLHF.

Ten or more counts support this clonotype. Germline and junction disagree at one end, which may indicate a read error. The V gene is TRBV24-1, the J gene TRBJ2-1; D not resolved. CDR3 length: 9 residues. Germline assignment: CDR1 KGHDR and CDR2 SFDVKD. The CDR3 region is CATSGPSNF. The CDR3 DNA sequence: TGTGCCACCAGTGGCCCCTCGAACTTC.

This clonotype appeared many times. J is TRBJ2-1 and V is TRBV5-1; D gene ambiguous. Germline V CDR1 and CDR2: SGHRS, YFSETQ. V was trimmed by 1 base and J by 0 bases, leaving 5 bases between them. The CDR3 runs 14 residues. The CDR3 loop is CASSLQSSYNEQFF. The CDR3 bases are TGCGCCAGCAGCTTGCAGAGCTCCTACAATGAGCAGTTCTTC.

The V call is TRBV5-1, the J call TRBJ2-3, with D tentatively TRBD1 (7 bases). The CDR3 runs to 15 residues. Trimming removed 4 bases from V and 0 bases from J, with 12 bases in between. In germline, CDR1 is SGHRS, CDR2 YFSETQ. CDR3 nucleotide sequence: TGCGCCAGCAGCCAGGGGGGTGCTAGCACAGATACGCAGTATTTT. Residues: CASSQGGASTDTQYF.